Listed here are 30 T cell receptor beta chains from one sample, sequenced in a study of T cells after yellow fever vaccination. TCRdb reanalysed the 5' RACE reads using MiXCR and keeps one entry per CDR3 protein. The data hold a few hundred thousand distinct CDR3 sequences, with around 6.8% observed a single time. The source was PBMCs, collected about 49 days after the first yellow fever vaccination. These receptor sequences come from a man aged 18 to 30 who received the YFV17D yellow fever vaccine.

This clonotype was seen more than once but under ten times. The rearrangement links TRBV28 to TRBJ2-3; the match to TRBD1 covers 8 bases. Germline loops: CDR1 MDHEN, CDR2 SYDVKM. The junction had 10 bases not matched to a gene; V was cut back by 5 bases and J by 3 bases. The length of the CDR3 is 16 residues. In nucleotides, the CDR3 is TGTGCCAGCAGTGTAAGCCGGGACAGGTTGACAGATACGCAGTATTTT. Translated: CASSVSRDRLTDTQYF.

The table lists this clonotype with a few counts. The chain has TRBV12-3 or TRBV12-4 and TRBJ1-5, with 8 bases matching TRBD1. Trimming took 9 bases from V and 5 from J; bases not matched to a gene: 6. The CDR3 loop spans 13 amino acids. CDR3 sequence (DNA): TGTGCCAGTACCGGGACAGGCGATCAGCCCCAGCATTTT. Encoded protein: CASTGTGDQPQHF.

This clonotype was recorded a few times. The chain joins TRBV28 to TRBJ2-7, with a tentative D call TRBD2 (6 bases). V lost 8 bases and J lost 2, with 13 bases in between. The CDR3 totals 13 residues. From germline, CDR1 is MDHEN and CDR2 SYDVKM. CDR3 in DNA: TGTGCCAGCGGTGCGGGGCCTGCCTACGAGCAGTACGTC. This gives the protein CASGAGPAYEQYV.

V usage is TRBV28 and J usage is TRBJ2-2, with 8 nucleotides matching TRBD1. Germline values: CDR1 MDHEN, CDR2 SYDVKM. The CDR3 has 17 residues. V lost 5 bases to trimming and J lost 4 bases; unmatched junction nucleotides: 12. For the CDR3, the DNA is TGTGCCAGCAGTACCTCTCGGACAGGGCCGACCACCGGGGAGCTGTTTTTT. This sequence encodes CASSTSRTGPTTGELFF.

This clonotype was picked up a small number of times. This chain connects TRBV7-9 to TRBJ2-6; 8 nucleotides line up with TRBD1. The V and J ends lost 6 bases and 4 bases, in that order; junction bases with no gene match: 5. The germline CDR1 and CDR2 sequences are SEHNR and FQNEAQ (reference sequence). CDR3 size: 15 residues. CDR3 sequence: CASRPTGDGANVLTF. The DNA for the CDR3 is TGTGCCAGCAGACCGACAGGGGACGGGGCCAACGTCCTGACTTTC.

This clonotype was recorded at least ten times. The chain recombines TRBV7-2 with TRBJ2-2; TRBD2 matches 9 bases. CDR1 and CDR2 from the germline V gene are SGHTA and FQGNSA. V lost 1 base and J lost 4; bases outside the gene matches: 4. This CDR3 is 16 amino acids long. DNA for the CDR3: TGTGCCAGCAGCTTAGTGGCGGGGGGGGGCACCGGGGAGCTGTTTTTT. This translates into CASSLVAGGGTGELFF.

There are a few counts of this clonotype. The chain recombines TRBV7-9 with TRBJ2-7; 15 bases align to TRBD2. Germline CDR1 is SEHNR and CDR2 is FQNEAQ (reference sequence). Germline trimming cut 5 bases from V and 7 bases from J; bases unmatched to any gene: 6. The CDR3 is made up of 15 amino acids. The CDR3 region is CASSLGTSGGHEQYV. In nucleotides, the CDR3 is TGTGCCAGCAGCCTCGGGACTAGCGGGGGGCATGAGCAGTACGTC.

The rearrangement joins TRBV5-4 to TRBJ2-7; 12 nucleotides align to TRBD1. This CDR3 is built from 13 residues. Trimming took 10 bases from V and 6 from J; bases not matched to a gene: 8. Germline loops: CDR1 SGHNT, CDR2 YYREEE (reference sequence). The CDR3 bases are TGTGCCTCCCGGGACAGGGGGCTCCCCGAGCAGTACTTC. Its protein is CASRDRGLPEQYF.

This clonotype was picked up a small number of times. The CDR3 region has the DNA TGTGCCAGCAGTCCAGCCGGGGCGCGGCGCGCCTATGGCTACACCTTC. Protein: CASSPAGARRAYGYTF. J is TRBJ1-2 and V is TRBV28; D might be TRBD1 (5 bases). In germline, CDR1 is MDHEN, CDR2 SYDVKM. The CDR3 is 16 residues long. The V and J ends lost 5 bases and 4 bases respectively, with 20 bases between them.

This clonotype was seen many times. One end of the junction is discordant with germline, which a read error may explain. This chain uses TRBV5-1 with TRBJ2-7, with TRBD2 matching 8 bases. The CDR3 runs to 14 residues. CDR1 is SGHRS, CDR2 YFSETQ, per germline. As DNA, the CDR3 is TGCGCCACCAGCCGTCTCGGGAGGGCCTACGAGCAGTACTTC. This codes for CATSRLGRAYEQYF.

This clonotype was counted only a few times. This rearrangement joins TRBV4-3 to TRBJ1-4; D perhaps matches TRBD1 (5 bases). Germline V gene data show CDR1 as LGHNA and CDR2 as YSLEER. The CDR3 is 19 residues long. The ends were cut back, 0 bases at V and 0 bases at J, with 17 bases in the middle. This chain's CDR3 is CASSQDHLGYRSTNEKLFF. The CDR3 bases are TGCGCCAGCAGCCAAGATCATTTAGGCTACAGGTCAACTAATGAAAAACTGTTTTTT.

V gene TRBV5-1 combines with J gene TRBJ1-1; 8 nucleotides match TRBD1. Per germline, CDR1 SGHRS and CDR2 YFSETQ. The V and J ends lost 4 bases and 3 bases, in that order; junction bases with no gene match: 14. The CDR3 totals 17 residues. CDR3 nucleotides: TGCGCCAGCAGCCACCTCTTCACCGGGACAGGAGACACTGAAGCTTTCTTT. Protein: CASSHLFTGTGDTEAFF.

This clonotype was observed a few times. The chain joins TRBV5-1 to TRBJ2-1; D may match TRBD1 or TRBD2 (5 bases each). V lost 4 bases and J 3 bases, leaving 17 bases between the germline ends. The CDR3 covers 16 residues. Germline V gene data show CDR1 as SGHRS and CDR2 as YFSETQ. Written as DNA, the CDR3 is TGCGCCAGCAGCCTAGGGACCGCCCCTGGCTACAATGAGCAGTTCTTC. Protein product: CASSLGTAPGYNEQFF.

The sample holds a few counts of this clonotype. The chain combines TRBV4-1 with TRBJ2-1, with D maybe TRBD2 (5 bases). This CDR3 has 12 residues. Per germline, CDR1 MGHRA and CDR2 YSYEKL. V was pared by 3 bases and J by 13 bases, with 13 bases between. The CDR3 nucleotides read TGCGCCAGCAGCCACTTAGGACTTTTACAGTTCTTC. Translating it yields CASSHLGLLQFF.

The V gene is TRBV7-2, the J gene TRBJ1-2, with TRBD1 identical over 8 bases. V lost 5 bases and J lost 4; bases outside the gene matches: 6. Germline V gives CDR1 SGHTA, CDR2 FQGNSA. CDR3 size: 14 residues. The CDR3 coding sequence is TGTGCCAGCAGCCCGGACAGGGCTTCCTATGGCTACACCTTC. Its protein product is CASSPDRASYGYTF.

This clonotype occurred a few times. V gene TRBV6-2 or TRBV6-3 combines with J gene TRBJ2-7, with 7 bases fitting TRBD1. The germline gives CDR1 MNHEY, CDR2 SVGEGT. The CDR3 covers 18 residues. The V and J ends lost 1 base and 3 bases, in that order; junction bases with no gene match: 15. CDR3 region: CASSYYPLTRDSFYEQYF. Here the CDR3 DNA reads TGTGCCAGCAGTTACTACCCATTAACTCGGGACAGCTTCTACGAGCAGTACTTC.

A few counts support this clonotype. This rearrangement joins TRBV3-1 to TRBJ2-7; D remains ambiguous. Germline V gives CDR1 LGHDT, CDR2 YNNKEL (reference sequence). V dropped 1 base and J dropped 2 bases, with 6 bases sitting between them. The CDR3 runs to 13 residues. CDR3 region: CASSQGWTYEQYF. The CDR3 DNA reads TGTGCCAGCAGCCAAGGTTGGACCTACGAGCAGTACTTC.

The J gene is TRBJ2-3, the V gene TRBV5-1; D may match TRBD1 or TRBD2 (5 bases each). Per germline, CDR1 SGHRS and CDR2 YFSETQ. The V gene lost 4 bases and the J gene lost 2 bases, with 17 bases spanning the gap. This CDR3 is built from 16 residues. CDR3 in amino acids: CASSLRPGTATDTQYF. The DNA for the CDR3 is TGCGCCAGCAGCCTTAGGCCCGGGACGGCCACAGATACGCAGTATTTT.

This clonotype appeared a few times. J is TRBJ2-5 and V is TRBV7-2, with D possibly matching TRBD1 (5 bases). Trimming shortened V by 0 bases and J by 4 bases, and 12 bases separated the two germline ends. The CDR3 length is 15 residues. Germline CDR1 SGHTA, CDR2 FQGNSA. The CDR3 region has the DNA TGTGCCAGCAGCTTAGCCAAGGGGTCATCAGAGACCCAGTACTTC. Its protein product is CASSLAKGSSETQYF.

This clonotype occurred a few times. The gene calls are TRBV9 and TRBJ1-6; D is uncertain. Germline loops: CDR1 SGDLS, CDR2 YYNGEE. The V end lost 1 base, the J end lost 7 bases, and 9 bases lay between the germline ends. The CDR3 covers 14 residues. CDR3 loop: CASSVMGYNSPLHF. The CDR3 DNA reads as TGTGCCAGCAGCGTAATGGGGTACAATTCACCCCTCCACTTT. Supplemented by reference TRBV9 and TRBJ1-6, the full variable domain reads DSGVTQTPKHLITATGQRVTLRCSPRSGDLSVYWYQQSLDQGLQFLIQYYNGEERAKGNILERFSAQQFPDLHSELNLSSLELGDSALYFCASSVMGYNSPLHFGNGTRLTVT.

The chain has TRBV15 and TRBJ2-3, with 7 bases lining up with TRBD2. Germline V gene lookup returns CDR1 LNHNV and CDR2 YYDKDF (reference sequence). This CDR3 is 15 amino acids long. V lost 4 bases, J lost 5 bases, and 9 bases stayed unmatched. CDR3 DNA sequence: TGTGCCACCAGCAACCGCGTGGGGGGGGAAGATACGCAGTATTTT. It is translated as CATSNRVGGEDTQYF.

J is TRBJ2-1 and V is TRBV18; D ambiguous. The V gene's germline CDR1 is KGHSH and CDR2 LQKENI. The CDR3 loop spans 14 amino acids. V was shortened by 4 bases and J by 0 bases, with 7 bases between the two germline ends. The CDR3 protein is CASSQSVSYNEQFF. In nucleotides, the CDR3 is TGTGCCAGCTCACAGTCCGTCTCCTACAATGAGCAGTTCTTC.

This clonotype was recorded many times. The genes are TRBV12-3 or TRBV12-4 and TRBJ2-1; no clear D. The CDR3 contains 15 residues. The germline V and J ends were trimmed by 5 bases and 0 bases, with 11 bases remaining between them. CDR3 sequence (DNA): TGTGCCAGCAGTCCCGCCGTAAGCTCCTACAATGAGCAGTTCTTC. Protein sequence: CASSPAVSSYNEQFF.

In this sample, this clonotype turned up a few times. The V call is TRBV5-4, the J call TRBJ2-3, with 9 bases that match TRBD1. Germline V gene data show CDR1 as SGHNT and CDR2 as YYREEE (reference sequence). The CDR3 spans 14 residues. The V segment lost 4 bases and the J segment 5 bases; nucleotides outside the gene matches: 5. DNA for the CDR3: TGTGCCAGCAGCGGAACAGGGGGCGAAGATACGCAGTATTTT. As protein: CASSGTGGEDTQYF.

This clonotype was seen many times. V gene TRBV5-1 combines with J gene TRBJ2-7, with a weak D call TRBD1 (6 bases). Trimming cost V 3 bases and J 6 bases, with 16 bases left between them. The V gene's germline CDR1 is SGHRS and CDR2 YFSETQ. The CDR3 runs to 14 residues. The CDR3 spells CASSWDTTTGEQYF. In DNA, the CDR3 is TGCGCCAGCAGCTGGGACACAACCACGGGCGAGCAGTACTTC.

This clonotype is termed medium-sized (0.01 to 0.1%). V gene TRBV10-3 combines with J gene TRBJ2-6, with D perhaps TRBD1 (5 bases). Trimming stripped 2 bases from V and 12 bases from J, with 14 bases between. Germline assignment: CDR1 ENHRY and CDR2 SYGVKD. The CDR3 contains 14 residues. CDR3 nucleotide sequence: TGTGCCATCAGTGAGCCTAGGGCAGGGTTCGTCCTGACTTTC. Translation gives CAISEPRAGFVLTF.

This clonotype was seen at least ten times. The CDR3 DNA sequence: TGTGCCAGCAGCCCAGACAGGGGAGGCCAAGAGACCCAGTACTTC. It encodes CASSPDRGGQETQYF. The rearrangement links TRBV6-1 to TRBJ2-5; 8 nucleotides line up with TRBD1. After removal of 6 bases from V and 1 base from J, the junction contained 7 bases not matched to a gene. This CDR3 contains 15 residues. Germline lookup yields CDR1 MNHNS and CDR2 SASEGT.

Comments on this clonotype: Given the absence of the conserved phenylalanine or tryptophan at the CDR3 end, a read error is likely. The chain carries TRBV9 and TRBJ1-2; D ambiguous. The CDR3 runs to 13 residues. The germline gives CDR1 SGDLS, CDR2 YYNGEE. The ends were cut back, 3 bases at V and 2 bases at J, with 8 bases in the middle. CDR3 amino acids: CASSGGLNYGYTL. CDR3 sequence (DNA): TGTGCCAGCAGCGGGGGTCTCAACTATGGCTACACCTTA.

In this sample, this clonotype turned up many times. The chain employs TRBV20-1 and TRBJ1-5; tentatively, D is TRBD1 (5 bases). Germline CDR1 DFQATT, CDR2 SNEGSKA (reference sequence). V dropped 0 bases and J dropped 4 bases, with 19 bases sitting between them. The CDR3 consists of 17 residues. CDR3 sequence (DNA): TGCAGTGCTAGAGATCTCCCTACGAGGGGCGGGAATCAGCCCCAGCATTTT. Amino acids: CSARDLPTRGGNQPQHF.

CDR3 protein: CATSLRFTEAFF. As DNA, the CDR3 is TGTGCCACCAGCCTCCGTTTCACTGAAGCTTTCTTT. The chain uses TRBV15 and TRBJ1-1; D is unresolved. The CDR3 spans 12 residues. Between the trimmed V and J ends, which lost 5 bases and 4 bases, there was a span of 8 bases. The germline gives CDR1 LNHNV, CDR2 YYDKDF (reference sequence).